This T cell receptor (beta chain) derives from a study of glioma-infiltrating T cells. On this clonotype: A much larger clone lies one base from this, so it may be a read error. Here the CDR3 omits its conserved ending phenylalanine or tryptophan, so a read error is the likely source.

The CDR3 is 18 residues long. Per the germline V gene, CDR1 is KGHSH and CDR2 is LQKENI. The V end lost 3 bases, the J end lost 2 bases, and 20 bases lay between the germline ends. TCR alpha and beta CDR3 regions were amplified from RNA using iRepertoire nested multiplex PCR. TCRdb passed the multiplex PCR reads through MiXCR, listing each CDR3 protein once. The sample includes around 350,000 distinct CDR3 sequences, 35% to 45% of them seen just once. The chain combines TRBV18 with TRBJ2-1; a weak D match, TRBD1 (6 bases). The sequenced material came from glioma tissue, nonneoplastic brain tissue, or PBMCs (not recorded which). The clonotype was recovered from a human donor with low-grade glioma or glioblastoma, undergoing nonglioma brain surgery, or in good health (not recorded which). CDR3 residues: CASSPFRDPGDTYNEQFL. In nucleotides, the CDR3 is TGTGCCAGCTCACCGTTCCGGGACCCTGGGGACACCTACAATGAGCAGTTCCTC.